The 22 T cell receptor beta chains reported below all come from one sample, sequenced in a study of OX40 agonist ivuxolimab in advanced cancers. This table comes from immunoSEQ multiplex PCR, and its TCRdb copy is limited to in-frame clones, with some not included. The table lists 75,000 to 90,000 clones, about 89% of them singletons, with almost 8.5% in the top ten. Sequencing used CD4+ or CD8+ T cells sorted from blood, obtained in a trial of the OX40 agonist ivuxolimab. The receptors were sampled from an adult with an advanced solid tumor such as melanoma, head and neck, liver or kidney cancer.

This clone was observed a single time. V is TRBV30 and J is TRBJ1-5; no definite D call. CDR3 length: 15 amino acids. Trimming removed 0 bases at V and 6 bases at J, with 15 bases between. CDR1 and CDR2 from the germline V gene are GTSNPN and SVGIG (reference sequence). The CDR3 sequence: CAWSVRGSRTQPQHF. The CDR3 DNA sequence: TGTGCCTGGAGTGTACGTGGCAGTCGGACTCAGCCCCAGCATTTT.

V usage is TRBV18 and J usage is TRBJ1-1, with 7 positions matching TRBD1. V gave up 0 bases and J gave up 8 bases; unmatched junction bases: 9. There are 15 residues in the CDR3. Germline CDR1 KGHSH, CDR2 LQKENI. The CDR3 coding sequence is TGTGCCAGCTCACCACCGGGACGGACAGGAATAGAAGCTTTCTTT. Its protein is CASSPPGRTGIEAFF.

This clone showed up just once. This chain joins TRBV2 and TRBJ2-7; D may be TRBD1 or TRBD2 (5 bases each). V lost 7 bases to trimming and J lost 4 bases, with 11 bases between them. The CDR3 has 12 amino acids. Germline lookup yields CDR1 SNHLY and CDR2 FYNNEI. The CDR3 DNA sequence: TGTGCCAGCAAGGGGACCCTTTACGAGCAGTACGTC. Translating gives CASKGTLYEQYV.

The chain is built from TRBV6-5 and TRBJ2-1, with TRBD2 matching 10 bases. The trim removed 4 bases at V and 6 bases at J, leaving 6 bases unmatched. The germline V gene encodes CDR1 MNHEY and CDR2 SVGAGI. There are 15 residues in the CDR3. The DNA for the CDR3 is TGTGCCAGCAGTTTGCGTAGCGGGAGGTCCAATGAGCAGTTCTTC. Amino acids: CASSLRSGRSNEQFF.

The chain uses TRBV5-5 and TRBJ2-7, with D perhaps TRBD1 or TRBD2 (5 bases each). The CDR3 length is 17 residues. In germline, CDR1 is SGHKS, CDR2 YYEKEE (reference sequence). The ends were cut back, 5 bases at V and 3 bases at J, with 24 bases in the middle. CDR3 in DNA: TGTGCCAGCAGAAATACTTCGACGGGGCAGGGCTACTACGAGCAGTACTTC. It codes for CASRNTSTGQGYYEQYF.

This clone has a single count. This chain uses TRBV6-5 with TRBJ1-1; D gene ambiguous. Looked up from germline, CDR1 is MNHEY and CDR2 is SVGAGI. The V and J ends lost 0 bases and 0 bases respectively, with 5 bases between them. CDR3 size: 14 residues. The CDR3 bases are TGTGCCAGCAGTTACTCGTCAATGAACACTGAAGCTTTCTTT. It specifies CASSYSSMNTEAFF.

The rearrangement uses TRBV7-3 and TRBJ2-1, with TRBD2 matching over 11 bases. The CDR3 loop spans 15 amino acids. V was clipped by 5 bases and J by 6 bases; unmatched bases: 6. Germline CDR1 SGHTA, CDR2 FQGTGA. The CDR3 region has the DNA TGTGCCAGCAGCCCCCTAGCGGGGGGCCTCAATGAGCAGTTCTTC. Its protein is CASSPLAGGLNEQFF.

CDR3 bases: TGTGCCTGGAGCCTCGGGGCTGGGGCCAACGTCCTGACTTTC. It encodes CAWSLGAGANVLTF. This sequence joins TRBV30 and TRBJ2-6; D may be TRBD2 (5 bases). V was shortened by 3 bases and J by 2 bases, with 8 bases between the two germline ends. Looked up from germline, CDR1 is GTSNPN and CDR2 is SVGIG (reference sequence). The CDR3 covers 14 residues. The full variable domain, completed using reference TRBV30 and TRBJ2-6, is SQTIHQWPATLVQPVGSPLSLECTVEGTSNPNLYWYRQAAGRGLQLLFYSVGIGQISSEVPQNLSASRPQDRQFILSSKKLLLSDSGFYLCAWSLGAGANVLTFGAGSRLTVL.

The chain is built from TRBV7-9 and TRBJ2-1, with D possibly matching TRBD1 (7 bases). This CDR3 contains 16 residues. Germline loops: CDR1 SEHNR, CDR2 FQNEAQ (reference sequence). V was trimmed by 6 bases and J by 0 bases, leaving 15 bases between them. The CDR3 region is CASRGEDRLSYNEQFF. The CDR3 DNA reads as TGTGCCAGCAGGGGGGAGGACAGGCTCTCCTACAATGAGCAGTTCTTC.

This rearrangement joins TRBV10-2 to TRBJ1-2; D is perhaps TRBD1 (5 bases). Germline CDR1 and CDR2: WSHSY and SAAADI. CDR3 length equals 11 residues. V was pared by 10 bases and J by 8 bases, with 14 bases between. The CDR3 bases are TGCGCCACTGGGACGGGCGTAGGCTACACCTTC. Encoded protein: CATGTGVGYTF.

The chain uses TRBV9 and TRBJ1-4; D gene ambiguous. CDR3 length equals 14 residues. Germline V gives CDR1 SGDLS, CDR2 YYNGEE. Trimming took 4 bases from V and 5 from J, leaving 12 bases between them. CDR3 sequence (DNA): TGTGCCAGCAGCCCCTGGGCAGAGAATGAAAAACTGTTTTTT. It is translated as CASSPWAENEKLFF.

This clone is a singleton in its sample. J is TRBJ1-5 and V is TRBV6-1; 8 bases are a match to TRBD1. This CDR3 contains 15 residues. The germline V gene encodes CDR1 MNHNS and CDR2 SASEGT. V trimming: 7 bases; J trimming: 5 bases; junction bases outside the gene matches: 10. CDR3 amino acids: CASNTQGDVDQPQHF. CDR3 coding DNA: TGTGCCAGCAATACACAGGGGGATGTAGATCAGCCCCAGCATTTT.

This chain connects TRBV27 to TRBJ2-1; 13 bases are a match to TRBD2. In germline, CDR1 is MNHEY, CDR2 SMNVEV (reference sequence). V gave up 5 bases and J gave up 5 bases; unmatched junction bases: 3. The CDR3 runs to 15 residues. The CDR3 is CASSQTSGGNNEQFF. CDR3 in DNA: TGTGCCAGCAGTCAGACTAGCGGGGGGAACAATGAGCAGTTCTTC.

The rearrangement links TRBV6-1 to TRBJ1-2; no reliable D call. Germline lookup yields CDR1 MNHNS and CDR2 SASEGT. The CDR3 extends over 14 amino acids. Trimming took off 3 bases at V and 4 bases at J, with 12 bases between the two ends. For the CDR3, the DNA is TGTGCCAGCAGTGACAATTGGCCGGGCTATGGCTACACCTTC. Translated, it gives CASSDNWPGYGYTF.

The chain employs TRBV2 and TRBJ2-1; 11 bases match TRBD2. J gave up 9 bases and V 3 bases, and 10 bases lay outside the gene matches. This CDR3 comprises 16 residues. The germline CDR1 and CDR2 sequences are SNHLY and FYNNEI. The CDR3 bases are TGTGCCAGCAGTGAGTGGACTAGCGGGCCGGTGGGTGAGCAGTTCTTC. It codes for CASSEWTSGPVGEQFF.

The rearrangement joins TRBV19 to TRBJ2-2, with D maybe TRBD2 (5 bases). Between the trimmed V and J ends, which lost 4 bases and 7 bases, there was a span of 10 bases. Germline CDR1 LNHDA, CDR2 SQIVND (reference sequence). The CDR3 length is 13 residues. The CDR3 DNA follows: TGTGCCAGTAGTACCCCGGGGATCGGGGAGCTGTTTTTT. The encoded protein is CASSTPGIGELFF.

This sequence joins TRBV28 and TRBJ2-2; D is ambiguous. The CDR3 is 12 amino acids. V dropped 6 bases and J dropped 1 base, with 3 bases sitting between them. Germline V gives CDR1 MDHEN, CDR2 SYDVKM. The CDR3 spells CASSGNTGELFF. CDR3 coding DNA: TGTGCCAGCAGCGGGAACACCGGGGAGCTGTTTTTT. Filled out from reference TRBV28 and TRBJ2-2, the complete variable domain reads DVKVTQSSRYLVKRTGEKVFLECVQDMDHENMFWYRQDPGLGLRLIYFSYDVKMKEKGDIPEGYSVSREKKERFSLILESASTNQTSMYLCASSGNTGELFFGEGSRLTVL.

The CDR3 region is CSVASGAGGPQHF. DNA of the CDR3: TGCAGCGTTGCCTCAGGGGCTGGCGGGCCCCAGCATTTT. The V gene is TRBV29-1, the J gene TRBJ1-5, with TRBD1 as a possible D gene (6 bases). The CDR3 totals 13 residues. V dropped 4 bases and J dropped 9 bases, with 16 bases sitting between them. The germline V gene has CDR1 SQVTM and CDR2 ANQGSEA.

CDR3 residues: CASRSIPGQGAYEQYV. The CDR3 region has the DNA TGTGCCAGCAGATCGATCCCGGGACAGGGGGCCTACGAGCAGTACGTC. This chain connects TRBV6-6 to TRBJ2-7, with 11 bases lining up with TRBD1. Germline trimming cut 6 bases from V and 2 bases from J; bases unmatched to any gene: 9. Germline V gene data show CDR1 as MNHNY and CDR2 as SVGAGI (reference sequence). The CDR3 has 16 amino acids.

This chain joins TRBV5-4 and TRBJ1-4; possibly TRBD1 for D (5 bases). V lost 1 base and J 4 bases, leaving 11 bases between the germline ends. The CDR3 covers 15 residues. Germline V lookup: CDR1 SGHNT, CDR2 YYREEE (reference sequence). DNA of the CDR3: TGTGCCAGCAGCTTGACAGGTCAAATTAATGAAAAACTGTTTTTT. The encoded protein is CASSLTGQINEKLFF.

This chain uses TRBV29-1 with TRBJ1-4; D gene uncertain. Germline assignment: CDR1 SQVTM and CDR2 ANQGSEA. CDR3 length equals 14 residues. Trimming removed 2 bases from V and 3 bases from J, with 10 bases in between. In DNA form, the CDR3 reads TGCAGCGTTGAAAAAGGGCTTTCTAATGAAAAACTGTTTTTT. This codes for CSVEKGLSNEKLFF.

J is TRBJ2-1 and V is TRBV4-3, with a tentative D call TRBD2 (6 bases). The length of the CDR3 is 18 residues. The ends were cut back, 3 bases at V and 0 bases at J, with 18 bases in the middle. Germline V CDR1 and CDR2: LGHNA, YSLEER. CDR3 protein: CASSHDLLASSSYNEQFF. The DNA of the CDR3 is TGCGCCAGCAGCCATGACCTTCTAGCGTCGAGCTCCTACAATGAGCAGTTCTTC.